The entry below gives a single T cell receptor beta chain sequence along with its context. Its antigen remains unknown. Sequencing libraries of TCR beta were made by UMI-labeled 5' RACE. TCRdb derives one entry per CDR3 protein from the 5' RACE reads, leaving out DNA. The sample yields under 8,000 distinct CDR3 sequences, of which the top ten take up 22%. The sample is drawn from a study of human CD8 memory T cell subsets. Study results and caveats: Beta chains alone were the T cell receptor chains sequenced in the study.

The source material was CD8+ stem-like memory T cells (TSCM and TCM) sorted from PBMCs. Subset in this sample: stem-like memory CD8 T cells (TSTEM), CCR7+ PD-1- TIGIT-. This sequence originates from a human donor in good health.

The CDR3 region is CASSRWDEGNQETQYF. The chain links TRBV14 to TRBJ2-5; TCRdb calls TRBD1, which cannot be checked without DNA. The CDR3 has 16 residues. CDR1 and CDR2 (germline): SGHDN, FVKESK.